This TCR beta chain was captured by sequencing in a study of CD8+CD57+ T cells in acquired aplastic anemia. Regarding the study as a whole: Patients and controls were found to share fewer than 35 CD8+ CDR3 sequences.

CDR1 is MNHNS and CDR2 is SASEGT in the germline V gene. J lost 8 bases, V lost 1 base, and 4 bases had no gene match. The length of the CDR3 is 15 residues. This clonotype was counted at least ten times. Its target is unknown. Genomic DNA was employed as the template in profiling TCR beta VDJ and CDR3. Via MiXCR, TCRdb re-called the reads, giving one row per CDR3 protein. The profile shows 180,000 or so distinct CDR3 sequences, 63% of them singletons. Patients chosen for sequencing had shown CD8+CD57+ cell expansion by flow cytometry. Among the patients, all had severe acquired aplastic anemia. Sequencing used sorted CD4+, CD8+, or CD8+CD57+ T cells (not recorded which) from PBMCs. This clonotype originated in a human donor with aplastic anemia. The chain has TRBV6-1 and TRBJ1-4; 10 nucleotides agree with TRBD1. CDR3 DNA sequence: TGTGCCAGCAGTGAAGTTGGGACAGGGGAGGAAAAACTGTTTTTT. This sequence encodes CASSEVGTGEEKLFF.